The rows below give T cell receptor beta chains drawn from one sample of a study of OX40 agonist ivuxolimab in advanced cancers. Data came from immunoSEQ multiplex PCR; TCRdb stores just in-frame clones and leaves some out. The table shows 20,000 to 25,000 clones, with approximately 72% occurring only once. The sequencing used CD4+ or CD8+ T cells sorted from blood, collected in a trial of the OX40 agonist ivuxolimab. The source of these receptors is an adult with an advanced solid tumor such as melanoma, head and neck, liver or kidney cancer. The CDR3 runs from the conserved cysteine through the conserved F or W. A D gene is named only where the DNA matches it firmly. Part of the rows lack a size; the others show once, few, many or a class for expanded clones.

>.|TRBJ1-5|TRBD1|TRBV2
TGTGCCAGCAACCTCGACAGGGGTAATCAGCCCCAGCATTTT
CASNLDRGNQPQHF
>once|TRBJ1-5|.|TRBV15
TGTGCCACCAGCAGCGTCACGGGAGGCAATCAGCCCCAGCATTTT
CATSSVTGGNQPQHF
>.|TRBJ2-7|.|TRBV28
TGTGCCAGCAGCCGGGACTTTGCCTACGAGCAGTACTTC
CASSRDFAYEQYF
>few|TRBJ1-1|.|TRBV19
TGTGCCAGTAAGGGGGGAGGCGGGAACACTGAAGCTTTCTTT
CASKGGGGNTEAFF
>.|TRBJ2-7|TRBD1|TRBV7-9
TGTGCCAGCAGTTTTCCCTTCCGGGACAGGCTCTACGAGCAGTACTTC
CASSFPFRDRLYEQYF
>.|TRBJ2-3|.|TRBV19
TGTGCCAGTAGTATAGGAGGATTGGCAGATACGCAGTATTTT
CASSIGGLADTQYF
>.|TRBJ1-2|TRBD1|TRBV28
TGTGCCAGCAGTGCGGACAGGGCGGACGGCTACACCTTC
CASSADRADGYTF
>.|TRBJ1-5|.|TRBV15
TGTGCCACCAGCCTCCCTAGTAGCAATCAGCCCCAGCATTTT
CATSLPSSNQPQHF
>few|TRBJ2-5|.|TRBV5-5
TGTGCCAGCAGCTTATTCCAGGGGGGGCAGGAGACCCAGTACTTC
CASSLFQGGQETQYF
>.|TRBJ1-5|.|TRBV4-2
TGTGCCAGCAGCCAAGAGGGGGGATTGCGGCAGCCCCAGCATTTT
CASSQEGGLRQPQHF
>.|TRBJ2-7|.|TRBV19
TGTGCCAGTAGTGGTGGGGTCTACGAGCAGTACTTC
CASSGGVYEQYF
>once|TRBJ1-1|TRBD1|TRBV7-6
TGTGCCAGCAGTCCGGGACAGGGTTACACTGAAGCTTTCTTT
CASSPGQGYTEAFF
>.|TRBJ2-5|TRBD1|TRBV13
TGTGCCAGCAGCTTGTCAGGCAGGGGGCACGAGACCCAGTACTTC
CASSLSGRGHETQYF
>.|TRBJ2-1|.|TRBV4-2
TGTGCCAGCAGCCAAGATGGCGGCCCGGGGTATGAGCAGTTCTTC
CASSQDGGPGYEQFF
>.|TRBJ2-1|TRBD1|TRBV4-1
TGCGCCAGCAGCCAAGAGGGGACAGTGAATGAGCAGTTCTTC
CASSQEGTVNEQFF
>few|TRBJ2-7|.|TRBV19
TGTGCCAGTAGTCCCTCGGGATACGAGCAGTACTTC
CASSPSGYEQYF
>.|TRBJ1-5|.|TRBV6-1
TGTGCCAGCAGTGTTTCAGGGGATAGCAATCAGCCCCAGCATTTT
CASSVSGDSNQPQHF
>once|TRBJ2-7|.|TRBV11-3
TGTGCCAGCAGCTTGGGGGGCTCCTACGAGCAGTACTTC
CASSLGGSYEQYF